This passage covers 23 T cell receptor beta chains from one sample sequenced in a study of T-cell memory formation after mild COVID-19 (dated by TCRdb to about 2021). Library generation was performed with 5' RACE. Sequenced using an Illumina NovaSeq 6000. TCRdb reran the public reads through fastp at Q25 and MiXCR, keeping productive beta chains. Every CDR3 protein is listed once, alongside the most common genes and DNA of its rows. In this sample the table shows a few hundred thousand distinct CDR3 sequences, about an eighth of which occur a single time. Roughly 22% of the sample comes from the top ten. Input material: PBMCs or a T cell subset sorted from them (not recorded which). The receptors originated from a man aged 18 to 30 who had mild COVID-19 (a few samples of this study predate the infection). The sample titles of this study are shuffled in the database, so cell type and time point are left out; the donor was told from shared clones.

The rearrangement links TRBV9 to TRBJ1-4; the D is unclear. This CDR3 is built from 14 residues. The germline gives CDR1 SGDLS, CDR2 YYNGEE. The V and J ends lost 0 bases and 8 bases respectively, with 11 bases between them. CDR3 protein: CASSVGPLGEKLFF. CDR3 nucleotide sequence: TGTGCCAGCAGCGTAGGACCCCTAGGGGAAAAACTGTTTTTT.

The rearrangement joins TRBV7-9 to TRBJ1-1; D is unresolved. Looked up from germline, CDR1 is SEHNR and CDR2 is FQNEAQ (reference sequence). V was shortened by 6 bases and J by 1 base, with 12 bases between the two germline ends. The CDR3 contains 14 residues. The CDR3 DNA is TGTGCCAGCAGTGAGGCAGACACGAACACTGAAGCTTTCTTT. Translating it yields CASSEADTNTEAFF. The full variable domain, its missing parts supplied by reference TRBV7-9 and TRBJ1-1, is DTGVSQNPRHKITKRGQNVTFRCDPISEHNRLYWYRQTLGQGPEFLTYFQNEAQLEKSRLLSDRFSAERPKGSFSTLEIQRTEQGDSAMYLCASSEADTNTEAFFGQGTRLTVV.

The V gene is TRBV4-1, the J gene TRBJ2-1; the D gene is possibly TRBD2 (7 bases). Trimming removed 4 bases from V and 10 bases from J, with 17 bases in between. This CDR3 is 14 amino acids long. Germline V gene sequence: CDR1 MGHRA, CDR2 YSYEKL. CDR3 sequence reads: CASSPEGGFGEQFF. CDR3 sequence (DNA): TGCGCCAGCAGCCCTGAGGGGGGGTTTGGGGAGCAGTTCTTC.

Only a few counts were recorded for this clonotype. The CDR3 bases are TGCAGTGCTAGAAGACAGGGGACCCCAGGTACTGAGCAGTTCTTC. Amino acids: CSARRQGTPGTEQFF. This chain links TRBV20-1 with TRBJ2-1, with 8 positions matching TRBD1. With 2 bases clipped from V and 9 bases from J, the junction kept 12 bases outside the gene matches. There are 15 residues in the CDR3. Germline-derived CDR1 and CDR2 are DFQATT and SNEGSKA (reference sequence).

This clonotype was detected a few times. The genes are TRBV11-1 and TRBJ2-3; 7 bases map to TRBD2. This CDR3 spans 14 amino acids. V gave up 5 bases and J gave up 3 bases; unmatched junction bases: 5. The germline V gene has CDR1 SGHAT and CDR2 FQDESV (reference sequence). The CDR3 spells CASSPAGTTDTQYF. The CDR3 DNA reads TGTGCCAGCAGCCCAGCGGGGACGACAGATACGCAGTATTTT. The full variable domain, rest sourced from reference TRBV11-1 and TRBJ2-3, is EAEVAQSPRYKITEKSQAVAFWCDPISGHATLYWYRQILGQGPELLVQFQDESVVDDSQLPKDRFSAERLKGVDSTLKIQPAELGDSAMYLCASSPAGTTDTQYFGPGTRLTVL.

The gene calls are TRBV6-2 or TRBV6-3 and TRBJ1-1; D not resolved. The CDR3 sequence is 15 residues long. Trimming took 2 bases from V and 1 from J, leaving 11 bases between them. Germline values: CDR1 MNHEY, CDR2 SVGEGT. This CDR3 reads CASSYRQDPNTEAFF. CDR3 sequence (DNA): TGTGCCAGCAGTTACAGGCAGGACCCGAACACTGAAGCTTTCTTT.

This chain joins TRBV5-4 and TRBJ2-2, with D tentatively TRBD2 (5 bases). V was shortened by 4 bases and J by 5 bases, with 12 bases between the two germline ends. Per the germline V gene, CDR1 is SGHNT and CDR2 is YYREEE (reference sequence). This CDR3 is built from 14 residues. The CDR3 loop reads CASSPVEATGELFF. The CDR3 region has the DNA TGTGCCAGCAGCCCGGTGGAGGCTACCGGGGAGCTGTTTTTT.

This clonotype came up many times. CDR3 nucleotides: TGCAGTGCTACTCCAGCGGGGGGATCTAATGAGCAGTTCTTC. As protein: CSATPAGGSNEQFF. The chain uses TRBV20-1 and TRBJ2-1; the match to TRBD2 covers 9 bases. The V gene's germline CDR1 is DFQATT and CDR2 SNEGSKA (reference sequence). V was pared by 4 bases and J by 7 bases, with 8 bases of the junction left unmatched. This CDR3 has 14 amino acids.

The gene calls are TRBV12-3 or TRBV12-4 and TRBJ2-1; 11 bases are a match to TRBD2. The CDR3 runs 15 residues. With 5 bases clipped from V and 5 bases from J, the junction kept 5 bases outside the gene matches. CDR3 coding DNA: TGTGCCAGCAGTGCGGGGACTAGCGGTGACAATGAGCAGTTCTTC. It yields the protein CASSAGTSGDNEQFF.

This clonotype was observed a few times. V is TRBV27 and J is TRBJ2-7; D remains unclear. Trimming took 2 bases from V and 2 from J, leaving 7 bases between them. Germline CDR1 reads MNHEY; CDR2 reads SMNVEV (reference sequence). The CDR3 spans 13 residues. DNA for the CDR3: TGTGCCAGCAGTTTAAGGCGGACCTACGAGCAGTACTTC. Protein product: CASSLRRTYEQYF.

This clonotype was seen a handful of times. V gene TRBV5-1 combines with J gene TRBJ2-3, with unresolved D. The CDR3 loop spans 14 amino acids. V was shortened by 4 bases and J by 2 bases, with 11 bases between the two germline ends. Germline V lookup: CDR1 SGHRS, CDR2 YFSETQ. CDR3 nucleotide sequence: TGCGCCAGCAGCCCGGACGGCAACACAGATACGCAGTATTTT. This codes for CASSPDGNTDTQYF.

J is TRBJ2-5 and V is TRBV3-1, with a weak D call TRBD2 (5 bases). Per the germline V gene, CDR1 is LGHDT and CDR2 is YNNKEL (reference sequence). Trimming took 1 base from V and 4 from J, leaving 7 bases between them. The CDR3 sequence is 13 residues long. CDR3 amino acids: CASSQAGLETQYF. The CDR3 DNA follows: TGTGCCAGCAGCCAAGCGGGGTTAGAGACCCAGTACTTC.

There are a few counts of this clonotype. V usage is TRBV5-1 and J usage is TRBJ2-1; D perhaps matches TRBD1 (5 bases). The CDR3 is 16 amino acids. The V gene's germline CDR1 is SGHRS and CDR2 YFSETQ. The germline V and J ends were trimmed by 3 bases and 7 bases, with 20 bases remaining between them. In DNA, the CDR3 is TGCGCCAGCAGCTCCACCCCACTGACAGTCAGGAATGAGCAGTTCTTC. Amino acid sequence: CASSSTPLTVRNEQFF.

The rearrangement uses TRBV5-4 and TRBJ1-1; D might be TRBD1 (5 bases). The CDR3 extends over 14 amino acids. Germline-derived CDR1 and CDR2 are SGHNT and YYREEE (reference sequence). V shed 4 bases and J shed 3 bases, with 13 bases lying between them. The CDR3 bases are TGTGCCAGCAGCGGGGCAGGGCCGGACACTGAAGCTTTCTTT. Encoded protein: CASSGAGPDTEAFF.

This clonotype was picked up many times. The rearrangement uses TRBV4-1 and TRBJ2-5, with TRBD2 identical over 8 bases. The CDR3 loop spans 15 amino acids. CDR1 MGHRA and CDR2 YSYEKL come from the germline V gene. Germline trimming cut 3 bases from V and 5 bases from J; bases unmatched to any gene: 8. The CDR3 nucleotides are TGCGCCAGCAGCCACCCCGGGGGGGGCGTGGAGACCCAGTACTTC. This sequence encodes CASSHPGGGVETQYF.

In this sample, this clonotype turned up a few times. This sequence joins TRBV3-1 and TRBJ1-4; D remains unclear. The CDR3 covers 15 residues. Germline V gene lookup returns CDR1 LGHDT and CDR2 YNNKEL (reference sequence). Trimming pared 2 bases from V and 5 bases from J, leaving 12 bases between. This CDR3 reads CASSQLGSTNEKLFF. Written as DNA, the CDR3 is TGTGCCAGCAGCCAACTCGGCAGTACCAATGAAAAACTGTTTTTT.

The chain carries TRBV5-1 and TRBJ2-7; possible D gene TRBD1, 6 bases. There are 14 residues in the CDR3. Per germline, CDR1 SGHRS and CDR2 YFSETQ. V was cut by 0 bases and J by 3 bases, with 10 bases left in between. CDR3 amino acids: CASSLDSRGYEQYV. CDR3 nucleotides: TGCGCCAGCAGCTTGGACTCCAGGGGCTACGAGCAGTACGTC.

This clonotype turned up a few times. The chain is built from TRBV29-1 and TRBJ2-2; D is ambiguous. With 4 bases removed from V and 7 bases from J, the gap between germline ends came to 13 bases. The CDR3 covers 13 residues. From germline, CDR1 is SQVTM and CDR2 ANQGSEA. CDR3: CSVGNYEYGELFF. CDR3 DNA: TGCAGCGTTGGCAACTATGAGTACGGGGAGCTGTTTTTT.

There are a few counts of this clonotype. This rearrangement joins TRBV5-1 to TRBJ2-3; the match to TRBD2 covers 9 bases. V dropped 1 base and J dropped 2; count of bases not matched to a gene: 11. This CDR3 is built from 18 residues. Germline-derived CDR1 and CDR2 are SGHRS and YFSETQ. CDR3 sequence: CASSLNDAGGPHTDTQYF. The DNA for the CDR3 is TGCGCCAGCAGCTTGAACGACGCGGGGGGGCCCCACACAGATACGCAGTATTTT. Supplemented by reference TRBV5-1 and TRBJ2-3, the full variable domain reads KAGVTQTPRYLIKTRGQQVTLSCSPISGHRSVSWYQQTPGQGLQFLFEYFSETQRNKGNFPGRFSGRQFSNSRSEMNVSTLELGDSALYLCASSLNDAGGPHTDTQYFGPGTRLTVL.

The sample holds a few counts of this clonotype. The J gene is TRBJ2-5, the V gene TRBV7-2, with TRBD1 identical over 11 bases. The ends lost 4 bases at V and 4 bases at J; junction bases unmatched: 11. Germline values: CDR1 SGHTA, CDR2 FQGNSA. CDR3 length: 17 amino acids. The CDR3 nucleotides are TGTGCCAGCAGCTCCCTGGGAGGACAGGGGGCGCGAGAGACCCAGTACTTC. Encoded protein: CASSSLGGQGARETQYF.

Turning to this clonotype: This sequence may be a read error, since a much larger clone differs from it by one base. This chain links TRBV11-2 with TRBJ1-2, with D maybe TRBD1 (6 bases). The CDR3 is 13 amino acids. Germline lookup yields CDR1 SGHAT and CDR2 FQNNGV. Trimming took 5 bases from V and 1 from J, leaving 8 bases between them. This CDR3 reads CASSVDSNYGYTF. CDR3 nucleotide sequence: TGTGCCAGCAGCGTGGACAGTAACTATGGCTACACCTTC. The entire variable domain, with the rest obtained from reference TRBV11-2 and TRBJ1-2, is as follows: EAGVAQSPRYKIIEKRQSVAFWCNPISGHATLYWYQQILGQGPKLLIQFQNNGVVDDSQLPKDRFSAERLKGVDSTLKIQPAKLEDSAVYLCASSVDSNYGYTFGSGTRLTVV.

The sample holds a few counts of this clonotype. V gene TRBV5-1 combines with J gene TRBJ2-3; TRBD2 matches at 9 bases. V was pared by 0 bases and J by 4 bases, with 6 bases of the junction left unmatched. CDR1 and CDR2 (germline): SGHRS, YFSETQ. The length of the CDR3 is 16 residues. CDR3 sequence (DNA): TGCGCCAGCAGCTTGGAGGGGGCGGGGGGGCCAGATACGCAGTATTTT. Translated: CASSLEGAGGPDTQYF.

This clonotype turned up a few times. The chain is built from TRBV20-1 and TRBJ1-4; D perhaps matches TRBD1 (6 bases). The V end lost 4 bases, the J end lost 3 bases, and 12 bases lay between the germline ends. The CDR3 contains 14 residues. Germline CDR1 DFQATT, CDR2 SNEGSKA (reference sequence). CDR3: CSAIWDTANEKLFF. The CDR3 DNA reads TGCAGTGCTATATGGGACACAGCTAATGAAAAACTGTTTTTT.